This TCR beta chain comes out of a study of cytomegalovirus exposure and HLA in healthy donors. Study-wide results and limits: Most TCR sequences were rare, but some public TCRs occurred in many donors. Three of the chains that were CMV-associated were confirmed in vitro to be specific for CMV antigens. Later analysis revealed greater clonal expansion in HLA-associated TCR beta chains than in equally common others.

CDR1 and CDR2 (germline): MNHEY, SVGAGI. The V gene lost 6 bases and the J gene lost 4 bases, with 18 bases spanning the gap. The CDR3 has 15 amino acids. This clone was seen just once. Antigen: not known. This cohort consisted of healthy bone marrow donors. Vbeta (60) and Jbeta (13) primers were used in the PCR. Generated by immunoSEQ multiplex PCR, the TCRdb table keeps only in-frame clones and is missing some. The data show some 100,000 clones, 79% seen once. The clonotype originates from a female donor in good health and CMV-seropositive. Sequenced sample: PBMCs. The chain carries TRBV6-5 and TRBJ1-2, with D possibly TRBD1 on 6 matching bases. CDR3 coding DNA: TGTGCCAGCAGGCCTACAGGGAACAAACCCTATGGCTACACCTTC. As protein: CASRPTGNKPYGYTF.